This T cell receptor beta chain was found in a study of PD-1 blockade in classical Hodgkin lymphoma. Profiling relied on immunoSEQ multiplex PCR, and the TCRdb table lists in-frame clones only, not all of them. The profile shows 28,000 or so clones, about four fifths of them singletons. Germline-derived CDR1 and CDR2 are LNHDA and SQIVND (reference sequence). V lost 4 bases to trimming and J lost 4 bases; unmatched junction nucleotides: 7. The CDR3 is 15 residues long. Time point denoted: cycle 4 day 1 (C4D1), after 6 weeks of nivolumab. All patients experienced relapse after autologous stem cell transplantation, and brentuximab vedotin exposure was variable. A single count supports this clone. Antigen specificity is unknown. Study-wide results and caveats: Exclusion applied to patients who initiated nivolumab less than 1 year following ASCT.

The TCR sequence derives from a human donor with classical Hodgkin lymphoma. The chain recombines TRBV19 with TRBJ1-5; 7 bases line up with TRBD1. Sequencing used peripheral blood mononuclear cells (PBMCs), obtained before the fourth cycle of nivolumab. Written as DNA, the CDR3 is TGTGCCAGTAGTAGTTCAAGGACAGGTAATCAGCCCCAGCATTTT. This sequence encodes CASSSSRTGNQPQHF.